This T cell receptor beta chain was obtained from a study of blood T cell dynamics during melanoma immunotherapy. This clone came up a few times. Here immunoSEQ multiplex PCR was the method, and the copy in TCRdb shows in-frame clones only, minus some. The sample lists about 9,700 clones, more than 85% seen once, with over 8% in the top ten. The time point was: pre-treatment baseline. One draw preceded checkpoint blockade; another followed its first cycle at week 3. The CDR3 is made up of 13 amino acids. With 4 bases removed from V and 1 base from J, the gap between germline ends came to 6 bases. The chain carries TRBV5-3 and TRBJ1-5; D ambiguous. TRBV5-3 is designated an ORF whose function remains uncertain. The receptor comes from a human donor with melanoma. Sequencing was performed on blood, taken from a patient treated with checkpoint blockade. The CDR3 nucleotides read TGTGCCAGAAGCCCGGACAGCAATCAGCCCCAGCATTTT. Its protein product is CARSPDSNQPQHF.